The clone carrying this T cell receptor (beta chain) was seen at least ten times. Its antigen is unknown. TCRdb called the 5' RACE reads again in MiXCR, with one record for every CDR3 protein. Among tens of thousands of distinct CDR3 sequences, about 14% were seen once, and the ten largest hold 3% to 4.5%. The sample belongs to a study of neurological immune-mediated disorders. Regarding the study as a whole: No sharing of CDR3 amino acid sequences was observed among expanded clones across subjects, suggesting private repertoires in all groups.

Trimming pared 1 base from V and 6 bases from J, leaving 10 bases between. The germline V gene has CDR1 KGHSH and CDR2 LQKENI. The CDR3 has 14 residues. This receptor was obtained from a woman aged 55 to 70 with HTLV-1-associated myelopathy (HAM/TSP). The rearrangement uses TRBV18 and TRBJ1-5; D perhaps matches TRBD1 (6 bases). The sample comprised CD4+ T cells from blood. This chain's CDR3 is CASSPLQGVQPQHF. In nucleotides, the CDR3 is TGTGCCAGCTCACCACTACAGGGTGTTCAGCCCCAGCATTTT.